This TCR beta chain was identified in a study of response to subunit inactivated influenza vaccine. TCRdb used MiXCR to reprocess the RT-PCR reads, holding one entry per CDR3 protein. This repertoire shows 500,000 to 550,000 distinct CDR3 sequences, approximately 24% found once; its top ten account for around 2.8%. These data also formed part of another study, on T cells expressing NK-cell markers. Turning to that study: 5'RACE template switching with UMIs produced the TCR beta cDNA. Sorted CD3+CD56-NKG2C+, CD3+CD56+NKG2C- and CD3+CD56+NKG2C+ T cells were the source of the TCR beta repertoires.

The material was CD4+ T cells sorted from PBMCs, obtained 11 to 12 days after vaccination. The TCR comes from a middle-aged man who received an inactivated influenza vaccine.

CDR3 nucleotides: TGCGCCAGCAGTTCTGGAGTGTTTGGGGCCTCAGATACGCAGTATTTT. Protein sequence: CASSSGVFGASDTQYF. J is TRBJ2-3 and V is TRBV5-1, with TRBD1 as a possible D gene (5 bases). From germline, CDR1 is SGHRS and CDR2 YFSETQ. The V and J ends lost 5 bases and 4 bases respectively, with 20 bases between them. The CDR3 spans 16 residues.